This T cell receptor beta chain was found in a study of T cell changes during pregnancy in multiple sclerosis. The germline V gene has CDR1 MDHEN and CDR2 SYDVKM. The CDR3 loop spans 16 amino acids. Trimming at V came to 4 bases and at J to 5 bases, leaving 8 bases not matched to a gene. Data came from immunoSEQ multiplex PCR; TCRdb stores just in-frame clones and leaves some out. Of 75,000 to 95,000 clones in the sample, roughly 90% were seen once. This rearrangement joins TRBV28 to TRBJ2-7; 13 positions agree with TRBD2. The TCR comes from a female donor with multiple sclerosis, enrolled in a pregnancy study. The sample in question was peripheral blood, obtained in the first trimester of pregnancy. CDR3: CASSSTGLAGDDEQYF. The CDR3, as DNA: TGTGCCAGCAGTTCGACCGGACTAGCGGGAGATGACGAGCAGTACTTC.